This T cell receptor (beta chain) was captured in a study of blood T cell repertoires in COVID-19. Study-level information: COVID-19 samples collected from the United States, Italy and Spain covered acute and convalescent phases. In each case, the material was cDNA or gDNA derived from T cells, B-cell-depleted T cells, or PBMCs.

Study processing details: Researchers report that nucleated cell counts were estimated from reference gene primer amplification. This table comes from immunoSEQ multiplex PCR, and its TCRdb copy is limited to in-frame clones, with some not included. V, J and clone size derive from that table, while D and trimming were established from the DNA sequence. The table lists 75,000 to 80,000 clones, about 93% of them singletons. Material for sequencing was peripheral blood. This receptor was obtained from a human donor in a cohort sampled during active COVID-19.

This CDR3 reads CAIRAGTSGGNEQYF. CDR3 DNA: TGTGCCATCAGGGCCGGGACTAGCGGGGGCAACGAGCAGTACTTC. The chain recombines TRBV10-3 with TRBJ2-7, with 14 bases matching TRBD2. CDR3 length equals 15 residues. CDR1 is ENHRY and CDR2 is SYGVKD in the germline V gene. V dropped 6 bases and J dropped 5; count of bases not matched to a gene: 6.